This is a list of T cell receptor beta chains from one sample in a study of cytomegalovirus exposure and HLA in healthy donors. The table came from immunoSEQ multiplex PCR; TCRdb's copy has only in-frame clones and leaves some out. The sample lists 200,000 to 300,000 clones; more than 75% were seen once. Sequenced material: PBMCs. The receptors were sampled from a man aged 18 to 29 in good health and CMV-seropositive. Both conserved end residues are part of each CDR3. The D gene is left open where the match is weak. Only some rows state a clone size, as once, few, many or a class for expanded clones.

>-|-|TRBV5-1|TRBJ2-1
CASSTRTTYNEQFF
TGCGCCAGCAGCACCAGGACAACCTACAATGAGCAGTTCTTC
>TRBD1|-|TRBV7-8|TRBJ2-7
CASSLLVQGVHEQYF
TGTGCCAGCAGCTTACTGGTACAGGGGGTTCACGAGCAGTACTTC
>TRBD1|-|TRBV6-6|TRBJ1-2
CASSQGQGRYGYTF
TGTGCCAGCAGTCAGGGACAGGGTCGGTATGGCTACACCTTC
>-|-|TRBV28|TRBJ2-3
CASSLAGSGRTDTQYF
TGTGCCAGCAGTTTGGCCGGATCGGGACGAACAGATACGCAGTATTTT
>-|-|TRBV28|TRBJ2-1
CASSQAGTLNEQFF
TGTGCCAGCAGCCAAGCCGGGACCCTCAATGAGCAGTTCTTC
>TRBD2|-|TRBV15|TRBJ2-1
CATSREAGVLNEQFF
TGTGCCACCAGCAGAGAAGCGGGAGTTTTGAATGAGCAGTTCTTC
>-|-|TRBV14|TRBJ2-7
CASSQAPSEQYF
TGTGCCAGCAGCCAAGCCCCTTCGGAACAGTACTTC
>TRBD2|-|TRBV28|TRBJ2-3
CASGAASTDTQYF
TGTGCAAGCGGGGCGGCTAGCACAGATACGCAGTATTTT
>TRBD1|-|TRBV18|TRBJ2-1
CASSPGQGTYNEQFF
TGTGCCAGCTCACCGGGACAGGGTACCTACAATGAGCAGTTCTTC
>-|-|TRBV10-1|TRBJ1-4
CASSGQRGEKLFF
TGCGCCAGCAGTGGGCAGCGTGGTGAAAAACTGTTTTTT
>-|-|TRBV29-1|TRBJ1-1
CSALINTEAFF
TGCAGCGCCTTAATCAACACTGAAGCTTTCTTT
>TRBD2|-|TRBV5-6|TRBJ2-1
CASSLGGGSYNEQFF
TGTGCCAGCAGCTTGGGCGGGGGCTCCTACAATGAGCAGTTCTTC
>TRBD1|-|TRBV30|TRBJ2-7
CAWSARTGGFSYEQYF
TGTGCCTGGAGTGCCAGAACAGGGGGCTTCTCATACGAGCAGTACTTC
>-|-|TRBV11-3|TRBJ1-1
CASSRSTVGTEAFF
TGTGCCAGCAGCCGTTCGACAGTGGGCACTGAAGCTTTCTTT
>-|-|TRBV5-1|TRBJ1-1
CASSLGGRAGEAFF
TGCGCCAGCAGCTTGGGTGGCAGGGCTGGTGAAGCTTTCTTT
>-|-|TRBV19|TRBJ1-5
CASSIPGNQPQHF
TGTGCCAGTAGTATTCCAGGGAACCAGCCCCAGCATTTT
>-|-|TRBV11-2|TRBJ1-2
CASSYRGPIAGGYTF
TGTGCCAGCAGCTACCGGGGCCCGATTGCTGGGGGCTACACCTTC
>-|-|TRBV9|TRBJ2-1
CASSVVENEQFF
TGTGCCAGCAGCGTAGTAGAAAATGAGCAGTTCTTC
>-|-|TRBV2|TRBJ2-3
CASSSFGSRNTQYF
TGTGCCAGCAGTTCTTTCGGGAGTCGGAATACGCAGTATTTT
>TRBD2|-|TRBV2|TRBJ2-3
CASRREGTDTQYF
TGTGCCAGCAGGCGGGAGGGGACAGATACGCAGTATTTT
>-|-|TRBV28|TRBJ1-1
CASSLGWQVGTTEAFF
TGTGCCAGCAGCCTGGGGTGGCAGGTGGGAACTACTGAAGCTTTCTTT
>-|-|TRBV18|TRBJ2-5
CASSPVPGTQETQYF
TGTGCCAGCTCACCAGTTCCCGGGACCCAAGAGACCCAGTACTTC
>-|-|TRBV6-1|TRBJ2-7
CASSEMSERYEQYF
TGTGCCAGCAGTGAGATGAGCGAAAGATACGAGCAGTACTTC
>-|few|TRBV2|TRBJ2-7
CATLNGAYEQYF
TGTGCCACCCTCAACGGGGCCTACGAGCAGTACTTC
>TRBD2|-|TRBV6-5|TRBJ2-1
CASSPVAGGNEQFF
TGTGCCAGCAGCCCAGTAGCGGGAGGGAATGAGCAGTTCTTC
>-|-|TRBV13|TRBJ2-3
CASSFQRVTDTQYF
TGTGCCAGCAGCTTCCAGCGGGTCACAGATACGCAGTATTTT
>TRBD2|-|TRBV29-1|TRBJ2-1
CSVVGSGSIFEQFF
TGCAGCGTTGTCGGGAGCGGGAGTATCTTTGAGCAGTTCTTC
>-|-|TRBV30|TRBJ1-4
CAWRPTGPNEKLFF
TGTGCCTGGAGACCGACAGGCCCTAATGAAAAACTGTTTTTT
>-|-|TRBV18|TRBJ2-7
CASSPPLAGIEQYF
TGTGCCAGCTCACCACCCTTGGCCGGGATAGAGCAGTACTTC
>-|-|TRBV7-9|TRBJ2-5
CASSSFRGKGETQYF
TGTGCCAGCAGCTCCTTCAGGGGCAAAGGGGAGACCCAGTACTTC
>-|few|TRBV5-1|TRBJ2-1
CASSVGTQLYNEQFF
TGCGCCAGCAGCGTGGGGACTCAACTCTACAATGAGCAGTTCTTC
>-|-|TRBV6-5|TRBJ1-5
CASSLDGNQPQHF
TGTGCCAGCAGTCTGGACGGAAATCAGCCCCAGCATTTT
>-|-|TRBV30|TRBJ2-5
CAWSVKGGTETQYF
TGTGCCTGGAGTGTAAAGGGCGGGACGGAGACCCAGTACTTC
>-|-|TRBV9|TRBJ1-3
CASSVEAIQLAGNTIYF
TGTGCCAGCAGCGTAGAGGCCATCCAGCTCGCCGGAAACACCATATATTTT
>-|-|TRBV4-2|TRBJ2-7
CASSQGGYEQYF
TGTGCCAGCAGCCAAGGAGGATACGAGCAGTACTTC
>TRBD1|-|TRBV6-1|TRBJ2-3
CASSRQGAKTDTQYF
TGTGCCAGCAGTAGACAGGGGGCGAAGACAGATACGCAGTATTTT
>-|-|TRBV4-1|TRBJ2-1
CASSQPGVTFHEQFF
TGCGCCAGCAGCCAGCCGGGGGTTACATTCCATGAGCAGTTCTTC
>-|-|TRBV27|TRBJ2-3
CASSLKGLADTQYF
TGTGCCAGCAGTTTAAAGGGCCTGGCAGATACGCAGTATTTT
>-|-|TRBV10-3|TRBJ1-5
CAISESGDQPQHF
TGTGCCATCAGTGAGTCCGGGGATCAGCCCCAGCATTTT
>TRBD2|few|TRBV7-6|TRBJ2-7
CASSLSGTSGSMYF
TGTGCCAGCAGCTTATCCGGGACTAGCGGGAGTATGTACTTC
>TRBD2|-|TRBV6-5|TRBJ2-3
CASRGGWTDTQYF
TGTGCCAGCAGGGGGGGGTGGACAGATACGCAGTATTTT
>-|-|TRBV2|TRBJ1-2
CASSVIGYGYTF
TGTGCCAGCAGTGTAATTGGCTATGGCTACACCTTC
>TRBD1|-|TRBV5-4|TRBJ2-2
CASSPDRVRAGELFF
TGTGCCAGCAGCCCGGACAGGGTAAGGGCCGGGGAGCTGTTTTTT
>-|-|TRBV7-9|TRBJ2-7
CASSFSEQGTYEQYF
TGTGCCAGCAGCTTTAGCGAGCAGGGTACCTACGAGCAGTACTTC
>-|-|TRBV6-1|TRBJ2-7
CASILSPPSSYEQYF
TGTGCCAGCATTCTTTCGCCTCCGAGCTCCTACGAGCAGTACTTC
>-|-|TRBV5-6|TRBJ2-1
CASSFEIQVNEQFF
TGTGCCAGCAGCTTCGAAATTCAGGTCAATGAGCAGTTCTTC
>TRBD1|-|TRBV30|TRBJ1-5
CAWSPRDSQPQHF
TGTGCCTGGAGCCCTCGGGACAGCCAGCCCCAGCATTTT
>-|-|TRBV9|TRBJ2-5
CASSVGGIGETQYF
TGTGCCAGCAGCGTAGGTGGGATTGGCGAGACCCAGTACTTC
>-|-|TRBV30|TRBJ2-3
CAWSVPDSSTDTQYF
TGTGCCTGGAGTGTACCGGACAGTTCAACAGATACGCAGTATTTT
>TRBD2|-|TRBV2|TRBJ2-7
CASSPTSGRARGYEQYF
TGTGCCAGCAGTCCGACTAGCGGGAGGGCCCGGGGCTACGAGCAGTACTTC
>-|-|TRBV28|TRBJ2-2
CAGAWISNTGELFF
TGTGCCGGCGCCTGGATTTCGAACACCGGGGAGCTGTTTTTT
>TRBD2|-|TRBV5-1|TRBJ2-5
CASSLVLAGAQPQETQYF
TGCGCCAGCAGCTTGGTTCTAGCGGGAGCCCAACCCCAAGAGACCCAGTACTTC
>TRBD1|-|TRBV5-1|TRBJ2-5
CASSYPGQREETQYF
TGCGCCAGCAGCTATCCGGGACAGCGTGAAGAGACCCAGTACTTC
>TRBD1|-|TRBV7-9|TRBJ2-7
CASSWDRNPYEQYF
TGTGCCAGCAGCTGGGACAGGAACCCCTACGAGCAGTACTTC
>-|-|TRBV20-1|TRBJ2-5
CSARPLETQYF
TGCAGTGCTAGGCCACTAGAGACCCAGTACTTC
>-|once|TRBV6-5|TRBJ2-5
CASSLGHLQETQYF
TGTGCCAGCAGTTTAGGACACCTCCAAGAGACCCAGTACTTC
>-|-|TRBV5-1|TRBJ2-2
CASSLARRNTGELFF
TGCGCCAGCAGCTTGGCCCGCAGGAACACCGGGGAGCTGTTTTTT
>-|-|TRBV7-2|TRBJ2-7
CASSLAREGNEQYF
TGTGCCAGCAGCTTAGCGCGCGAAGGGAACGAGCAGTACTTC
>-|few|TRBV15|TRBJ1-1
CATAGQLNTEAFF
TGTGCCACCGCAGGTCAGCTGAACACTGAAGCTTTCTTT